One and the same sample provided the 18 T cell receptor beta chains below, sequenced in a study of T cell repertoires in cytomegalovirus infection. From the reads, TCRdb called clonotypes with MiXCR, one entry per CDR3 protein. The sample lists under 850,000 distinct CDR3 sequences, 35% occurring once. Sequences were obtained from PBMCs. The receptors were gathered from a human donor in good health (CMV status not recorded). Some clones in this sample may be carry-over from other donors' samples.

The chain has TRBV7-6 and TRBJ1-2, with D possibly being TRBD1 (6 bases). The CDR3 runs to 13 residues. V was cut by 5 bases and J by 7 bases, with 14 bases left in between. The germline CDR1 and CDR2 sequences are SGHVS and FNYEAQ. Here the CDR3 DNA reads TGTGCCAGCAGCCCCCAGGGGACGGCTGGCTACACCTTC. It is translated as CASSPQGTAGYTF.

In its sample, this clonotype was seen a few times. CDR3 amino acids: CSATLTSGISYEQYF. The DNA of the CDR3 is TGCAGTGCTACCCTGACTAGCGGGATTTCCTACGAGCAGTACTTC. The V and J genes are TRBV20-1 and TRBJ2-7; TRBD2 aligns across 11 bases. The CDR3 loop spans 15 amino acids. The J segment lost 1 base and the V segment lost 4 bases, leaving 6 bases of the junction unmatched. CDR1 is DFQATT and CDR2 is SNEGSKA in the germline V gene (reference sequence).

Notes on this clonotype: Mismatch with germline at one junction end may stem from a read error. The rearrangement links TRBV12-3 or TRBV12-4 to TRBJ2-1; D remains ambiguous. The length of the CDR3 is 17 residues. The CDR3: CASSLARYTNSYNEPVF. CDR3 coding DNA: TGTGCCAGCAGTCTTGCCCGATACACGAACTCCTACAATGAGCCGGTCTTC.

This clonotype was detected only a few times. V and J are TRBV6-5 and TRBJ1-2; weak D call: TRBD1 (6 bases). Germline loops: CDR1 MNHEY, CDR2 SVGAGI. V dropped 0 bases and J dropped 5 bases, with 16 bases sitting between them. This CDR3 has 16 residues. The CDR3 loop reads CASSYSAEGQGYGYTF. DNA for the CDR3: TGTGCCAGCAGTTACTCGGCGGAGGGGCAGGGGTATGGCTACACCTTC.

The DNA of the CDR3 is TGTGCCAGCTCACCAACGAGAGGGATCAATGAGCAGTTCTTC. Translated: CASSPTRGINEQFF. V usage is TRBV18 and J usage is TRBJ2-1, with a tentative D call TRBD2 (5 bases). The length of the CDR3 is 14 residues. Germline CDR1 is KGHSH and CDR2 is LQKENI. V shed 2 bases and J shed 6 bases, with 11 bases lying between them. The full variable domain, rest sourced from reference TRBV18 and TRBJ2-1, is NAGVMQNPRHLVRRRGQEARLRCSPMKGHSHVYWYRQLPEEGLKFMVYLQKENIIDESGMPKERFSAEFPKEGPSILRIQQVVRGDSAAYFCASSPTRGINEQFFGPGTRLTVL.

Details on this clonotype: A junction end diverges from the germline sequence, so it may reflect a read error. The chain couples TRBV7-9 to TRBJ1-1; no reliable D call. CDR3 length: 14 amino acids. Germline assignment: CDR1 SEHNR and CDR2 FQNEAQ (reference sequence). CDR3 coding DNA: TGTGCCAGCAGCTTAGCCAGCATGAACACTGAAGCTTTATTT. It specifies CASSLASMNTEALF.

The chain links TRBV20-1 to TRBJ2-7; 9 positions agree with TRBD1. CDR1 and CDR2 from the germline V gene are DFQATT and SNEGSKA (reference sequence). J was trimmed by 3 bases and V by 6 bases; bases with no gene match: 9. The CDR3 spans 14 residues. Written as DNA, the CDR3 is TGCAGTGCCGTGGGACAGGGTTGGAACTACGAGCAGTACTTC. It codes for CSAVGQGWNYEQYF.

The gene calls are TRBV28 and TRBJ2-7; D is unresolved. CDR3 length: 14 residues. The germline V gene encodes CDR1 MDHEN and CDR2 SYDVKM. V lost 3 bases to trimming and J lost 3 bases, with 12 bases between them. CDR3 amino acids: CASSLMGKDYEQYF. The DNA for the CDR3 is TGTGCCAGCAGTTTGATGGGAAAAGACTACGAGCAGTACTTC.

The chain has TRBV6-1 and TRBJ1-2; D gene uncertain. The CDR3 is made up of 15 amino acids. V dropped 7 bases and J dropped 0 bases, with 15 bases sitting between them. Germline assignment: CDR1 MNHNS and CDR2 SASEGT. CDR3 sequence reads: CASINYQAANYGYTF. The CDR3 bases are TGTGCCAGCATAAACTATCAAGCGGCTAACTATGGCTACACCTTC.

This clonotype appeared a few times. The chain links TRBV5-1 to TRBJ2-3; D is unresolved. With 5 bases removed from V and 0 bases from J, the gap between germline ends came to 10 bases. The CDR3 is 14 amino acids. Germline V gene data show CDR1 as SGHRS and CDR2 as YFSETQ. The CDR3 sequence: CASRAQGSTDTQYF. As DNA, the CDR3 is TGCGCCAGCAGGGCCCAAGGGAGCACAGATACGCAGTATTTT.

This clonotype was recorded at least ten times. The V gene is TRBV7-2, the J gene TRBJ2-2, with D maybe TRBD2 (6 bases). The CDR3 sequence is 16 residues long. V lost 5 bases and J lost 4, with 17 bases in between. The V gene's germline CDR1 is SGHTA and CDR2 FQGNSA. The DNA for the CDR3 is TGTGCCAGCAGCCGACCTCAAGAGCGGGTCACCGGGGAGCTGTTTTTT. It codes for CASSRPQERVTGELFF.

About this clonotype itself: A much more abundant neighbour one base away suggests this may be a read error. The rearrangement joins TRBV20-1 to TRBJ1-2; the match to TRBD1 covers 7 bases. CDR1 and CDR2 from the germline V gene are DFQATT and SNEGSKA (reference sequence). The length of the CDR3 is 12 residues. Germline trimming cut 4 bases from V and 4 bases from J; bases unmatched to any gene: 3. CDR3 protein: CSAIQGSYGYTF. The CDR3 bases are TGCAGTGCTATACAGGGGTCCTATGGCTACACCTTC.

The chain recombines TRBV24-1 with TRBJ2-3; 9 nucleotides line up with TRBD1. There are 16 residues in the CDR3. The V and J ends lost 5 bases and 4 bases, in that order; junction bases with no gene match: 9. Germline CDR1 is KGHDR and CDR2 is SFDVKD. CDR3 bases: TGTGCCACCAGTGGGGTGACAGGGGGAGAACCAGATACGCAGTATTTT. Protein: CATSGVTGGEPDTQYF.

The genes are TRBV7-2 and TRBJ1-2; D is perhaps TRBD1 (5 bases). With 2 bases removed from V and 5 bases from J, the gap between germline ends came to 21 bases. Germline-derived CDR1 and CDR2 are SGHTA and FQGNSA. The CDR3 totals 17 residues. Written as DNA, the CDR3 is TGTGCCAGCAGCTTACGGTTCAGCCCGACAGCGCTGTATGGCTACACCTTC. As protein: CASSLRFSPTALYGYTF.

This clonotype has more than one count but fewer than ten. This chain uses TRBV7-8 with TRBJ1-3; 8 nucleotides align to TRBD1. The V segment lost 2 bases and the J segment 7 bases; nucleotides outside the gene matches: 13. The CDR3 totals 17 residues. Germline V lookup: CDR1 SGHVS, CDR2 FQNEAQ. The chain's CDR3 is CASSLYQGASVVNTIYF. The CDR3 region has the DNA TGTGCCAGCAGCTTATATCAGGGGGCGAGTGTGGTGAACACCATATATTTT.

The chain carries TRBV7-6 and TRBJ1-6; D is undetermined. The V end lost 3 bases, the J end lost 8 bases, and 8 bases lay between the germline ends. Germline V gene lookup returns CDR1 SGHVS and CDR2 FNYEAQ. The CDR3 totals 13 residues. The chain's CDR3 is CASSLKADSPLHF. Written as DNA, the CDR3 is TGTGCCAGCAGCTTGAAGGCCGATTCACCCCTCCACTTT.

On this clonotype: Since no conserved phenylalanine or tryptophan closes the CDR3, a read error is the likely cause. The chain carries TRBV12-3 or TRBV12-4 and TRBJ2-5; no reliable D call. The CDR3 is 11 residues long. V dropped 1 base and J dropped 5 bases, with 2 bases sitting between them. The CDR3: CASSLVETQYL. In DNA form, the CDR3 reads TGTGCCAGCAGTTTAGTGGAGACCCAGTACTTA.

In its sample, this clonotype was seen a few times. V is TRBV15 and J is TRBJ2-1, with TRBD2 matching over 9 bases. The junction had 14 bases not matched to a gene; V was cut back by 0 bases and J by 8 bases. Germline V CDR1 and CDR2: LNHNV, YYDKDF (reference sequence). This CDR3 has 18 residues. The DNA for the CDR3 is TGTGCCACCAGCAGAGATTCGCTTGGTAGCGGGAGTATTGATGAGCAGTTCTTC. Residues: CATSRDSLGSGSIDEQFF.